This TCR beta chain was observed in a study of cytomegalovirus exposure and HLA in healthy donors. The CDR3 runs 13 residues. Trimming took off 5 bases at V and 1 base at J, with 8 bases between the two ends. CDR1 and CDR2 from the germline V gene are SGHDN and FVKESK. Measured with immunoSEQ multiplex PCR; TCRdb has only the in-frame clones, and not every one. The sample shows about 110,000 clones, roughly 90% of them seen only once. Study conclusions and caveats: Researchers reported that a few CMV-associated chains were confirmed in vitro as CMV antigen-specific. The authors enumerated 150 to 200 TCR beta chains as linked to cytomegalovirus.

This clone came up a few times. The antigen is not known. The rearrangement uses TRBV14 and TRBJ1-1, with no clear D. This receptor was obtained from a woman between 18 and 30 years old in good health and CMV-seropositive. What was sequenced was PBMCs. The CDR3 DNA reads TGTGCCAGCAGCTCTCTCGGGAACACTGAAGCTTTCTTT. Translated: CASSSLGNTEAFF.